This T cell receptor beta chain was identified in a study of blood T cell repertoires in COVID-19. CDR1 and CDR2 from the germline V gene are LGHDT and YNNKEL (reference sequence). CDR3 length equals 16 residues. V was clipped by 3 bases and J by 6 bases; unmatched bases: 8. Per the original methods: Using reference gene primer amplification, nucleated cell counts were estimated. Sequencing used immunoSEQ multiplex PCR; TCRdb keeps in-frame clones, though not all of them. V and J calls and clone size are given by that table; D and trimming were obtained from the DNA. The profile shows roughly 500,000 clones, roughly 90% of them singletons. Each recovered donor of Cohort 3 presented with two negative PCRs, clearance, or symptom resolution.

This sequence originates from a woman between 35 and 50 years old who had recovered from COVID-19. The chain combines TRBV3-1 (or the pseudogene TRBV3-2) with TRBJ2-2; 9 positions agree with TRBD2. Sample: PBMCs or T cells enriched from blood (not recorded which). Here the CDR3 reads CASSQRSGSAPGELFF. The CDR3 DNA reads TGTGCCAGCAGCCAGCGTAGCGGGAGTGCCCCCGGGGAGCTGTTTTTT.